Following are 6 T cell receptor beta chains from one sample sequenced in a study of shared clonotypes between healthy human individuals. Naive CD8 cells comprised CD45RO-negative, CCR7-positively selected cells, excluding terminally differentiated effector memory CD45RA+ cells. TCRdb's copy holds only in-frame clones and misses some; the assay was immunoSEQ multiplex PCR. The sample lists about 750,000 clones; 92% were seen once. Sequenced material: naive CD8+ T cells sorted from blood. These TCRs come from a man younger than 45 in good health.

The CDR3 region is CATSTRQGATDTQYF. The CDR3 DNA follows: TGTGCGACCTCGACCCGACAGGGGGCAACAGATACGCAGTATTTT. V gene TRBV7-9 combines with J gene TRBJ2-3; 10 bases agree with TRBD1. CDR3 length equals 15 residues. From germline, CDR1 is SEHNR and CDR2 FQNEAQ (reference sequence).

J is TRBJ1-5 and V is TRBV27, with D uncertain. Trimming removed 5 bases from V and 11 bases from J, with 31 bases in between. The V gene's germline CDR1 is MNHEY and CDR2 SMNVEV (reference sequence). The CDR3 is 18 residues long. The CDR3 loop is CASSPTYNAFGYRPAQHF. CDR3 sequence (DNA): TGTGCCAGCAGTCCCACCTATAATGCGTTCGGGTATCGTCCGGCCCAGCATTTT.

The chain employs TRBV5-1 and TRBJ2-3; 9 nucleotides align to TRBD1. This CDR3 has 16 amino acids. Germline lookup yields CDR1 SGHRS and CDR2 YFSETQ. V gave up 0 bases and J gave up 2 bases; unmatched junction bases: 4. The CDR3 loop is CASSLVTGGDTDTQYF. The CDR3 DNA is TGCGCCAGCAGCTTGGTGACAGGGGGAGACACAGATACGCAGTATTTT.

The chain combines TRBV2 with TRBJ2-3, with 10 positions matching TRBD1. J lost 3 bases, V lost 11 bases, and 5 bases had no gene match. Germline loops: CDR1 SNHLY, CDR2 FYNNEI. The CDR3 is made up of 13 amino acids. The CDR3 loop is CAGRDRGTDTQYF. The CDR3 bases are TGTGCCGGCCGGGACAGGGGAACAGATACGCAGTATTTT.

This chain joins TRBV5-4 and TRBJ2-7; no definite D call. Trimming took 1 base from V and 1 from J, leaving 6 bases between them. The germline gives CDR1 SGHNT, CDR2 YYREEE (reference sequence). This CDR3 spans 13 amino acids. The CDR3 reads CASSLWSSYEQYF. CDR3 bases: TGTGCCAGCAGCTTGTGGTCGTCCTACGAGCAGTACTTC.

The genes are TRBV4-2 and TRBJ1-5; a weak D match, TRBD1 (5 bases). The CDR3 sequence is 14 residues long. V was shortened by 0 bases and J by 5 bases, with 8 bases between the two germline ends. Germline values: CDR1 LGHNA, CDR2 YNFKEQ. As DNA, the CDR3 is TGTGCCAGCAGCCAAGATGTAGGGGATCAGCCCCAGCATTTT. Its protein is CASSQDVGDQPQHF.